Following are 6 T cell receptor beta chains from one sample sequenced in a study of blood T cells in healthy people across ages. Alongside a J-beta primer mix, a sample-barcoded 5' primer served in a second PCR lasting roughly 6 to 11 cycles. TCRdb analysed the 5' RACE reads with MiXCR anew, one entry per CDR3 protein. Among 1.6 million or so distinct CDR3 sequences listed, about 35% were seen once. The sequenced sample was blood. These TCRs come from a woman aged 30 to 39 in good health.

Note on this clonotype: A clone one base away is much larger, so this may be a read error. The chain is built from TRBV11-2 and TRBJ1-2, with 8 bases identical to TRBD1. Germline values: CDR1 SGHAT, CDR2 FQNNGV. The CDR3 length is 12 residues. The CDR3 reads CACSIRGLGYTF. CDR3 bases: TGTGCCTGCAGCATCAGGGGGCTCGGCTACACCTTC.

The CDR3 bases are TGTGCCATCCGGGGACAGGAGAACTACGAGCAGTACTTC. Amino acids: CAIRGQENYEQYF. The rearrangement uses TRBV10-3 and TRBJ2-7, with 8 bases aligning to TRBD1. Per the germline V gene, CDR1 is ENHRY and CDR2 is SYGVKD. The junction had 6 bases not matched to a gene; V was cut back by 8 bases and J by 3 bases. The CDR3 extends over 13 amino acids.

The rearrangement links TRBV19 to TRBJ2-5; TRBD1 matches 10 bases. V shed 7 bases, J shed 4 bases, and the junction held 9 bases outside the gene matches. In germline, CDR1 is LNHDA, CDR2 SQIVND (reference sequence). The CDR3 is 15 residues long. In DNA form, the CDR3 reads TGTGCCAGTACCTTAAGGACAGGGGGAACAGAGACCCAGTACTTC. This codes for CASTLRTGGTETQYF.

This clonotype showed up just a few times. This chain links TRBV6-5 with TRBJ1-5, with D unclear. The V gene's germline CDR1 is MNHEY and CDR2 SVGAGI. V was shortened by 4 bases and J by 7 bases, with 11 bases between the two germline ends. This CDR3 has 13 residues. CDR3 protein: CASSSSLQQPQHF. As DNA, the CDR3 is TGTGCCAGCAGTTCCAGCCTACAGCAGCCCCAGCATTTT.

The chain couples TRBV29-1 to TRBJ2-2; D is unclear. Germline values: CDR1 SQVTM, CDR2 ANQGSEA. The CDR3 is 11 amino acids. The V gene lost 7 bases and the J gene lost 5 bases, with 8 bases spanning the gap. CDR3 DNA sequence: TGCAGCGGTACGACTACCGGGGAGCTGTTTTTT. Translated: CSGTTTGELFF.

Concerning this clonotype itself: A read error may account for a junction end that differs from germline. This chain joins TRBV14 and TRBJ2-5; no reliable D call. The CDR3 has 13 amino acids. The V gene's germline CDR1 is SGHDN and CDR2 FVKESK. The CDR3 region is CASGQLNPGTQYF. In DNA form, the CDR3 reads TGTGCCAGCGGCCAGCTGAACCCGGGGACCCAGTACTTC.